A single sample is the source of the 21 T cell receptor beta chains below, sequenced in a study of beta chain features in type 1 diabetes. Study-wide findings and caveats: Shorter TCRB CDR3s, moderately but significantly so, were found in Type 1 diabetes patients in all four CD4+ subsets.

Antigens of these TCRs are unknown. The isolated RNA, all of it, was reverse transcribed, so expressed TCRB transcripts were what got sequenced. Some clones are missing from TCRdb's copy, which holds only in-frame ones; the method was immunoSEQ multiplex PCR. Among around 50,000 clones listed, 35% to 55% were seen once. Sequences were obtained from stem cell memory CD4+ T cells from blood. The receptors originated from a man aged 30 to 39 with type 1 diabetes.

The genes are TRBV5-1 and TRBJ2-7; 13 nucleotides match TRBD2. J lost 7 bases, V lost 0 bases, and 7 bases had no gene match. The CDR3 spans 16 residues. Germline CDR1 is SGHRS and CDR2 is YFSETQ. The CDR3 reads CASSLARLAGGVEQYF. As DNA, the CDR3 is TGCGCCAGCAGCTTGGCCAGACTAGCGGGAGGAGTAGAGCAGTACTTC.

This chain connects TRBV28 to TRBJ2-7; the D gene is possibly TRBD2 (6 bases). Trimming pared 8 bases from V and 0 bases from J, leaving 11 bases between. The CDR3 contains 13 residues. CDR1 is MDHEN and CDR2 is SYDVKM in the germline V gene. The CDR3 DNA is TGTGCCAGCCGGGGAGGAACCTCCTACGAGCAGTACTTC. Translating gives CASRGGTSYEQYF.

This clone was detected only a few times. V gene TRBV6-6 combines with J gene TRBJ2-7; D not certain. CDR3 length equals 11 residues. V lost 6 bases and J 3 bases, leaving 6 bases between the germline ends. Per germline, CDR1 MNHNY and CDR2 SVGAGI (reference sequence). Here the CDR3 DNA reads TGTGCCAGCAGGGCGGTCTACGAGCAGTACTTC. Amino acids: CASRAVYEQYF.

The V and J genes are TRBV7-6 and TRBJ2-7; D is uncertain. Germline CDR1 SGHVS, CDR2 FNYEAQ. Trimming took 6 bases from V and 0 from J, leaving 12 bases between them. CDR3 length: 14 amino acids. The CDR3 region is CASSPRPDSYEQYF. CDR3 nucleotide sequence: TGTGCCAGCAGTCCGAGGCCGGACTCCTACGAGCAGTACTTC.

This chain connects TRBV6-6 to TRBJ2-5; TRBD2 matches at 11 bases. J was trimmed by 5 bases and V by 4 bases; bases with no gene match: 6. Per germline, CDR1 MNHNY and CDR2 SVGAGI (reference sequence). The CDR3 totals 15 residues. CDR3 bases: TGTGCCAGCAGTTTTTCTATAGCGGGAGGGGAGACCCAGTACTTC. Residues: CASSFSIAGGETQYF.

V and J are TRBV5-1 and TRBJ2-3; no reliable D call. The CDR3 totals 13 residues. V lost 4 bases, J lost 0 bases, and 6 bases lay in between. Per germline, CDR1 SGHRS and CDR2 YFSETQ. The CDR3 DNA reads TGCGCCAGCAGCCCAACTAGCACAGATACGCAGTATTTT. Translation gives CASSPTSTDTQYF. The full variable domain, rest sourced from reference TRBV5-1 and TRBJ2-3, is KAGVTQTPRYLIKTRGQQVTLSCSPISGHRSVSWYQQTPGQGLQFLFEYFSETQRNKGNFPGRFSGRQFSNSRSEMNVSTLELGDSALYLCASSPTSTDTQYFGPGTRLTVL.

J is TRBJ1-1 and V is TRBV28; possibly TRBD1 for D (5 bases). Germline assignment: CDR1 MDHEN and CDR2 SYDVKM. The CDR3 spans 14 residues. V shed 6 bases and J shed 2 bases, with 13 bases lying between them. The CDR3 here is CASRSLGTNTEAFF. The CDR3 DNA is TGTGCCAGCAGGTCCCTTGGGACTAACACTGAAGCTTTCTTT.

The rearrangement links TRBV5-6 to TRBJ2-5; 9 bases fit TRBD1. V shed 4 bases, J shed 3 bases, and the junction held 4 bases outside the gene matches. Germline CDR1 reads SGHDT; CDR2 reads YYEEEE. CDR3 length: 14 amino acids. The CDR3 DNA is TGTGCCAGCAGCCGACAGGGGGTAAAAGAGACCCAGTACTTC. As protein: CASSRQGVKETQYF.

This clone was picked up many times. The chain combines TRBV23-1 with TRBJ2-5, with 8 bases that match TRBD2. TRBV23-1 is an ORF, with its function uncertain. With V trimmed by 6 bases and J by 3 bases, 9 bases remained unmatched. CDR3 length: 15 amino acids. In DNA, the CDR3 is TGCGCCAGCAGACAGACTAGCGCGACCGAAGAGACCCAGTACTTC. Amino acid sequence: CASRQTSATEETQYF.

The chain combines TRBV19 with TRBJ1-5; D not resolved. Germline values: CDR1 LNHDA, CDR2 SQIVND (reference sequence). This CDR3 is 14 amino acids long. The germline V and J ends were trimmed by 1 base and 7 bases, with 11 bases remaining between them. Here the CDR3 reads CASSIVGEKQPQHF. The DNA for the CDR3 is TGTGCCAGTAGTATAGTCGGGGAGAAACAGCCCCAGCATTTT. The whole variable domain, remainder taken from reference TRBV19 and TRBJ1-5, is DGGITQSPKYLFRKEGQNVTLSCEQNLNHDAMYWYRQDPGQGLRLIYYSQIVNDFQKGDIAEGYSVSREKKESFPLTVTSAQKNPTAFYLCASSIVGEKQPQHFGDGTRLSIL.

The V call is TRBV28, the J call TRBJ2-1; D ambiguous. Trimming shortened V by 7 bases and J by 3 bases, and 13 bases separated the two germline ends. Germline values: CDR1 MDHEN, CDR2 SYDVKM. The CDR3 runs to 14 residues. CDR3 in DNA: TGTGCCAGCAAAACACCCCACGACTACAATGAGCAGTTCTTC. Encoded protein: CASKTPHDYNEQFF.

This clone has just a few counts. The chain joins TRBV5-1 to TRBJ2-5; 9 bases agree with TRBD2. From germline, CDR1 is SGHRS and CDR2 YFSETQ. This CDR3 has 14 amino acids. V shed 3 bases, J shed 8 bases, and the junction held 8 bases outside the gene matches. The DNA of the CDR3 is TGCGCCAGCAGCTCCTCATCCGGGACTAGCACCCAGTACTTC. This encodes CASSSSSGTSTQYF.

The chain is built from TRBV19 and TRBJ2-1, with 7 bases identical to TRBD2. From germline, CDR1 is LNHDA and CDR2 SQIVND (reference sequence). This CDR3 region has 17 residues. Trimming took 4 bases from V and 4 from J; bases not matched to a gene: 13. The CDR3 here is CASSTFYGREIYNEQFF. In DNA form, the CDR3 reads TGTGCCAGTAGTACGTTTTACGGGCGGGAGATATACAATGAGCAGTTCTTC. Combining the CDR3 with reference TRBV19 and TRBJ2-1 gives the whole variable domain DGGITQSPKYLFRKEGQNVTLSCEQNLNHDAMYWYRQDPGQGLRLIYYSQIVNDFQKGDIAEGYSVSREKKESFPLTVTSAQKNPTAFYLCASSTFYGREIYNEQFFGPGTRLTVL.

This clone has a handful of counts. V gene TRBV18 combines with J gene TRBJ1-3; the match to TRBD1 covers 7 bases. This CDR3 comprises 15 residues. From germline, CDR1 is KGHSH and CDR2 LQKENI. The V and J ends lost 3 bases and 4 bases, in that order; junction bases with no gene match: 6. For the CDR3, the DNA is TGTGCCAGCTCACCTAACAGGGGATCCGGAAACACCATATATTTT. Its translation is CASSPNRGSGNTIYF.

The chain has TRBV2 and TRBJ2-1; 9 positions match TRBD1. Germline lookup yields CDR1 SNHLY and CDR2 FYNNEI. The CDR3 runs 13 residues. V was clipped by 6 bases and J by 6 bases; unmatched bases: 3. CDR3 nucleotides: TGTGCCAGCAGGGGACAGGGCAGCAATGAGCAGTTCTTC. It codes for CASRGQGSNEQFF.

V usage is TRBV28 and J usage is TRBJ2-7; D perhaps matches TRBD2 (6 bases). The germline V and J ends were trimmed by 5 bases and 7 bases, with 18 bases remaining between them. CDR1 is MDHEN and CDR2 is SYDVKM in the germline V gene. This CDR3 region has 14 residues. The CDR3 here is CASSRVTRPTEQYF. As DNA, the CDR3 is TGTGCCAGCAGTCGCGTGACTAGGCCTACGGAGCAGTACTTC.

The chain is built from TRBV9 and TRBJ2-1, with D maybe TRBD1 (5 bases). V lost 0 bases, J lost 5 bases, and 12 bases lay in between. The germline CDR1 and CDR2 sequences are SGDLS and YYNGEE. There are 15 residues in the CDR3. The CDR3 sequence: CASSVEGVADNEQFF. DNA for the CDR3: TGTGCCAGCAGCGTAGAAGGGGTGGCGGACAATGAGCAGTTCTTC.

A few counts support this clone. The rearrangement joins TRBV28 to TRBJ2-3; TRBD1 matches at 8 bases. The germline gives CDR1 MDHEN, CDR2 SYDVKM. CDR3 length: 11 amino acids. The ends lost 8 bases at V and 6 bases at J; junction bases unmatched: 1. The CDR3 loop is CASWTGDTQYF. The CDR3 nucleotides are TGTGCCAGCTGGACAGGGGATACGCAGTATTTT.

The chain links TRBV23-1 to TRBJ2-7, with 7 nucleotides matching TRBD1. TRBV23-1 is an ORF; its function is uncertain. J was trimmed by 5 bases and V by 8 bases; bases with no gene match: 12. The CDR3 covers 14 residues. CDR3: CASVRDREVDEQYF. The CDR3 nucleotides read TGCGCCAGCGTCCGGGACAGAGAGGTCGACGAGCAGTACTTC.

The chain has TRBV7-2 and TRBJ2-5, with 7 bases that match TRBD2. This CDR3 region has 13 residues. V lost 8 bases, J lost 5 bases, and 8 bases stayed unmatched. Germline CDR1 reads SGHTA; CDR2 reads FQGNSA. This chain's CDR3 is CASGRSGAETQYF. CDR3 nucleotide sequence: TGTGCCAGCGGACGGAGCGGGGCGGAGACCCAGTACTTC.

The J gene is TRBJ2-1, the V gene TRBV28; 14 bases agree with TRBD2. The CDR3 spans 15 residues. Losses at the gene ends were 6 bases for V and 8 bases for J; bases not matched to a gene: 6. In germline, CDR1 is MDHEN, CDR2 SYDVKM. CDR3 DNA sequence: TGTGCCAGCAGGCCAGGGACTAGCGGGAGATATGAGCAGTTCTTC. Translating gives CASRPGTSGRYEQFF.